A selection of T cell receptor beta chains follows, all from one sample in a study of CXCR3-negative and CXCR3-positive naive CD8 T cells. TCRdb re-called the 5' RACE reads and shows each CDR3 protein once, DNA omitted. The sample is made up of 140,000 to 150,000 distinct CDR3 sequences, and the top ten hold 0.25% to 0.3% of it. Sequencing was performed on naive CXCR3+ CD8+ T cells from blood. These TCRs come from a human donor in good health. Some clones in this sample may be carry-over from other donors' samples. The CDR3 runs from the conserved cysteine through the conserved F or W.

TRBJ2-3	TRBV7-8	CASSPPTGGDEDTQYF
TRBJ2-1	TRBV3-1	CASSQVWGNEQFF
TRBJ2-6	TRBV27	CASSYQPGYGANVLTF
TRBJ2-1	TRBV20-1	CSATVDRGFYNEQFF
TRBJ2-3	TRBV10-2	CASSVVSVDTQYF
TRBJ2-1	TRBV29-1	CSVEEEVRDNEQFF
TRBJ2-1	TRBV3-1	CASSQDGAGPYNEQFF
TRBJ2-7	TRBV6-5	CASSYGTGSSYEQYF
TRBJ2-7	TRBV28	CASTGGGVYEQYF
TRBJ2-6	TRBV6-6	CASSHGTAGANVLTF
TRBJ2-1	TRBV3-1	CASSPPLGLVDEQFF
TRBJ1-2	TRBV5-4	CDSSTDPDPTGTF
TRBJ2-1	TRBV19	CASSVNIGDEQFF
TRBJ1-5	TRBV4-1	CASSPGQGTAFVPQHF